These 3 T cell receptor beta chains originate from one sample sequenced in a study of T cell responses to AZD1222 COVID-19 vaccine. Repertoires were generated with immunoSEQ multiplex PCR, while TCRdb's copy carries only in-frame clones and drops some. The data show about 200,000 clones, just over 90% seen once. The sequencing here drew on peripheral blood, taken 28 days after the second dose of the MenACWY control vaccine. Every receptor here comes from an adult who received the MenACWY meningococcal vaccine as a control.

The CDR3 loop is CASSQEVAGLYGYTF. CDR3 coding DNA: TGCGCCAGCAGCCAAGAGGTGGCCGGTCTCTATGGCTACACCTTC. The V gene is TRBV4-1, the J gene TRBJ1-2, with D hard to call. The CDR3 extends over 15 amino acids. V was trimmed by 0 bases and J by 4 bases, leaving 12 bases between them. The germline V gene has CDR1 MGHRA and CDR2 YSYEKL.

This chain joins TRBV6-2 or TRBV6-3 and TRBJ2-1; 13 bases match TRBD2. The CDR3 length is 17 residues. The junction had 9 bases not matched to a gene; V was cut back by 5 bases and J by 5 bases. From germline, CDR1 is MNHEY and CDR2 SVGEGT. CDR3 DNA sequence: TGTGCCAGCAGTCCAACCCTAACTAGCGGGAGGGACAATGAGCAGTTCTTC. It specifies CASSPTLTSGRDNEQFF.

The chain employs TRBV5-1 and TRBJ2-4; D uncertain. The CDR3 runs to 16 residues. Trimming removed 0 bases at V and 6 bases at J, with 16 bases between. Germline CDR1 reads SGHRS; CDR2 reads YFSETQ. The CDR3 sequence: CASSLAKALPPNIQYF. Written as DNA, the CDR3 is TGCGCCAGCAGCTTGGCTAAGGCGCTCCCCCCAAACATTCAGTACTTC. The variable domain in full, with the rest retrieved from reference TRBV5-1 and TRBJ2-4, is KAGVTQTPRYLIKTRGQQVTLSCSPISGHRSVSWYQQTPGQGLQFLFEYFSETQRNKGNFPGRFSGRQFSNSRSEMNVSTLELGDSALYLCASSLAKALPPNIQYFGAGTRLSVL.